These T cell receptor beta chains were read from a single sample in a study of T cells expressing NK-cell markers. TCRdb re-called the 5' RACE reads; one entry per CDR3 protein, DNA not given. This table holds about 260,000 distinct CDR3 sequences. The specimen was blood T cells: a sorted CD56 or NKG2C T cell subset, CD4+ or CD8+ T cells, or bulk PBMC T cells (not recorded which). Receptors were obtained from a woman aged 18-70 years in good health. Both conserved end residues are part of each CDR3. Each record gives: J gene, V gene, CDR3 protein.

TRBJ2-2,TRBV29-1,CSVERGRREAGELFF
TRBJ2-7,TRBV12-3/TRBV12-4,CASRSKGPGKYEQYF
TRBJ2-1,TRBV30,CAWRLTSGSYNEQFF
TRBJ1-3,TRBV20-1,CSARPGQNSGNTIYF
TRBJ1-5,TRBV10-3,CAISARDSNQPQHF
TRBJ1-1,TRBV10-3,CAISSDTMNTEAFF
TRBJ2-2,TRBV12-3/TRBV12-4,CASTRTSGRWNTGELFF
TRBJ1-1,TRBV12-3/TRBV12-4,CASSLLGGALGTEAFF
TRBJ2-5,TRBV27,CASSLTTLQGTQYF
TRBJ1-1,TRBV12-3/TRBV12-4,CASRLGTPNTEAFF
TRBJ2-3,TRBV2,CASSDLPLAGRRDTQYF
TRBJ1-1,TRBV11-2,CASSLSGLGAFF
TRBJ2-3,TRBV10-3,CAISESDSTDTQYF
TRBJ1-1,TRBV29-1,CSVNGGDTEAFF
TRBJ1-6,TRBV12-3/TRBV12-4,CASSSLRVSPLHF
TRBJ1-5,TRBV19,CASSQKDRGHNQPQHF
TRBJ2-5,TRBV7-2,CASSPGTGLSQYF
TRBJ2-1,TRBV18,CASSPGLAGALGGEFF
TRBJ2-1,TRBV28,CASSLSASGQRAEQFF
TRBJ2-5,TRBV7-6,CASRPGTTRVETQYF
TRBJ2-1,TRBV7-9,CASSSGLAGSFGDEQFF
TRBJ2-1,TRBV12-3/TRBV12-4,CASSPSGGDTYNEQFF
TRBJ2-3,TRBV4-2,CASSQASGSTDTQYF
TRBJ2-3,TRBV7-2,CASTLVNLANTQYF
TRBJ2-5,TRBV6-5,CASSYDRGTETQYF